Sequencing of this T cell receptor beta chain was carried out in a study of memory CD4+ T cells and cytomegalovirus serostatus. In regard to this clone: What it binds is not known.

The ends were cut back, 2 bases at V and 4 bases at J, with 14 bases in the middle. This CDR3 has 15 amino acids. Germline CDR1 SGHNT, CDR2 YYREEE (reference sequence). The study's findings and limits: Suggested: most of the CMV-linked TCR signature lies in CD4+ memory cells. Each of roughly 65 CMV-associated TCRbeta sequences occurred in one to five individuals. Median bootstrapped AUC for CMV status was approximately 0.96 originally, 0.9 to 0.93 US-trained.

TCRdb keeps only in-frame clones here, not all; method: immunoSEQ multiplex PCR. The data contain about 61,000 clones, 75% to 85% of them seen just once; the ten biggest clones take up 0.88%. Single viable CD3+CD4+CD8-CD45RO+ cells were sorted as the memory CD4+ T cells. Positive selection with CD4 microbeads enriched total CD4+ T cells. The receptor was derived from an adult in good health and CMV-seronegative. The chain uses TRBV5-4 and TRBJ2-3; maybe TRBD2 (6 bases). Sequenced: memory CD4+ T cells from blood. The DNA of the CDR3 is TGTGCCAGCAGCTTCACCCTAGCGAAGGCAGATACGCAGTATTTT. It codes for CASSFTLAKADTQYF.